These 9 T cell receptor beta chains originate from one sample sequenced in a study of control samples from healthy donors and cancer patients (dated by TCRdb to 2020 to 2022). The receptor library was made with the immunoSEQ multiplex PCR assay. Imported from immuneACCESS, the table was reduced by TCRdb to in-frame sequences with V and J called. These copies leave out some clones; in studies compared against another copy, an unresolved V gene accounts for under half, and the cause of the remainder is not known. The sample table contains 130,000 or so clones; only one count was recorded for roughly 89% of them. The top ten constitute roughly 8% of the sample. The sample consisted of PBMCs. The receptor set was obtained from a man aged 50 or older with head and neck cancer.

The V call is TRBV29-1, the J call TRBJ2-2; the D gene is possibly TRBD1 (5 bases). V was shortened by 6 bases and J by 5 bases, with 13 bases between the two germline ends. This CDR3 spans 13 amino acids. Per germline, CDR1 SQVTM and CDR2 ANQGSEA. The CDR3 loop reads CSVPGANTGELFF. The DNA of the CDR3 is TGCAGCGTCCCTGGGGCTAATACCGGGGAGCTGTTTTTT.

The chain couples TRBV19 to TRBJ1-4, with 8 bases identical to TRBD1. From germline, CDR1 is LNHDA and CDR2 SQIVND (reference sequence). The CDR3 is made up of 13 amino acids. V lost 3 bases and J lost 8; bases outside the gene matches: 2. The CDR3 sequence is CASSMRTGEKLFF. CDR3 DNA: TGTGCCAGTAGTATGAGGACAGGGGAAAAACTGTTTTTT.

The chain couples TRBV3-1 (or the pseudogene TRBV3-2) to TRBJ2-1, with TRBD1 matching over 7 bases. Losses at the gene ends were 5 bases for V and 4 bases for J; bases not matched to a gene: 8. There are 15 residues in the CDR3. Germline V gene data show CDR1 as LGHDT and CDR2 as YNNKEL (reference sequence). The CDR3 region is CASSYRTGLYNEQFF. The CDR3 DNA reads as TGTGCCAGCAGCTATCGGACAGGATTGTACAATGAGCAGTTCTTC.

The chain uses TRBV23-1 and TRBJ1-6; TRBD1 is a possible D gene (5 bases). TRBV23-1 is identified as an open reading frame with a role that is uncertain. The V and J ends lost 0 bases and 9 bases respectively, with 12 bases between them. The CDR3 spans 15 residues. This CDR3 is CASSQSPGGGSPLHF. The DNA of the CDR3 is TGCGCCAGCAGTCAATCGCCGGGGGGGGGTTCACCCCTCCACTTT.

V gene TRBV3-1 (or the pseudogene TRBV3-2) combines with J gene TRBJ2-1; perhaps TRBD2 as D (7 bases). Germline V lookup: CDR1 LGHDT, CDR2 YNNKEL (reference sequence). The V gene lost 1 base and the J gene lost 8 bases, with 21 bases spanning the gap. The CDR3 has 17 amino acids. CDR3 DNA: TGTGCCAGCAGCCAAGGGGAAGGGGGGGGACCCTTCGATGAGCAGTTCTTC. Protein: CASSQGEGGGPFDEQFF.

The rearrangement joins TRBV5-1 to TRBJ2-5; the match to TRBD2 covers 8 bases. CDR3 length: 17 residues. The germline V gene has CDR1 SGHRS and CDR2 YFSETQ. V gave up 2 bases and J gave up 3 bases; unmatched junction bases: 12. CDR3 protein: CASSLGLAGGPEETQYF. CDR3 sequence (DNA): TGCGCCAGCAGCTTAGGGCTAGCGGGCGGACCTGAAGAGACCCAGTACTTC. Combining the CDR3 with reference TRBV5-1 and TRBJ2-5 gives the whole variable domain KAGVTQTPRYLIKTRGQQVTLSCSPISGHRSVSWYQQTPGQGLQFLFEYFSETQRNKGNFPGRFSGRQFSNSRSEMNVSTLELGDSALYLCASSLGLAGGPEETQYFGPGTRLLVL.

This chain's CDR3 is CASSLGSGSINNEQFF. The CDR3 region has the DNA TGCGCCAGCAGCTTGGGAAGCGGGAGCATCAACAATGAGCAGTTCTTC. The chain carries TRBV5-1 and TRBJ2-1, with 8 bases lining up with TRBD2. V dropped 0 bases and J dropped 5; count of bases not matched to a gene: 7. The CDR3 runs to 16 residues. The germline CDR1 and CDR2 sequences are SGHRS and YFSETQ. The entire variable domain, with the rest obtained from reference TRBV5-1 and TRBJ2-1, is as follows: KAGVTQTPRYLIKTRGQQVTLSCSPISGHRSVSWYQQTPGQGLQFLFEYFSETQRNKGNFPGRFSGRQFSNSRSEMNVSTLELGDSALYLCASSLGSGSINNEQFFGPGTRLTVL.

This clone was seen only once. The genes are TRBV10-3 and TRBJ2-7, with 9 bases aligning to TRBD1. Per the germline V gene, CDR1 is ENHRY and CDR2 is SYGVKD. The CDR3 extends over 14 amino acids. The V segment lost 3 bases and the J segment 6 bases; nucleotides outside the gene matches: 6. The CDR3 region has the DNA TGTGCCATCAGTGACCCGGGACAGGGTGCCGAGCAGTACTTC. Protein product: CAISDPGQGAEQYF.

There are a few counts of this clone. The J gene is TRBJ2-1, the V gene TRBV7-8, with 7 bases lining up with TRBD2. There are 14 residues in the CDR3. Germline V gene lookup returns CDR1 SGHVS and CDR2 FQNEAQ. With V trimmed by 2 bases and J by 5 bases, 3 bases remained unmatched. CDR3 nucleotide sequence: TGTGCCAGCAGCTTACCGGGAGGTAACAATGAGCAGTTCTTC. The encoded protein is CASSLPGGNNEQFF.